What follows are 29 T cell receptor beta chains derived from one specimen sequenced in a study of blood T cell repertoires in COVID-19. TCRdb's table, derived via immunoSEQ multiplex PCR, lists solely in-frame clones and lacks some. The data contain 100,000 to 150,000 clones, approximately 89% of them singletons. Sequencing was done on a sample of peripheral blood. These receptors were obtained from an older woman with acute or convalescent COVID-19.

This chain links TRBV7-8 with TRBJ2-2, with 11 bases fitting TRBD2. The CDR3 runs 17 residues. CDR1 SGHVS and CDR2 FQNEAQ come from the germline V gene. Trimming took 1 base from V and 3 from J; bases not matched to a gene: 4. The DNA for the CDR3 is TGTGCCAGCAGCTTAGTGGTGGGACTAGCGGACACCGGGGAGCTGTTTTTT. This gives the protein CASSLVVGLADTGELFF.

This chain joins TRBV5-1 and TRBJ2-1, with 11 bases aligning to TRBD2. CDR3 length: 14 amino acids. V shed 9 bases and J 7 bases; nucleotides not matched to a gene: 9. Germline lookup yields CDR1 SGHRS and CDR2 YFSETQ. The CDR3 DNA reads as TGCGCCACCGCCCTCACTAGCGGGAGAAATGAGCAGTTCTTC. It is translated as CATALTSGRNEQFF.

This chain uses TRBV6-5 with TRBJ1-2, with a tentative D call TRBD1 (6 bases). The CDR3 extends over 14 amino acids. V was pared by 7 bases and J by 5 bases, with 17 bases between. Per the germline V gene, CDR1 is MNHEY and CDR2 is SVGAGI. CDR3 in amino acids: CASTASVQGYGYTF. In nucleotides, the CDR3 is TGTGCCAGCACAGCCTCCGTACAGGGTTATGGCTACACCTTC.

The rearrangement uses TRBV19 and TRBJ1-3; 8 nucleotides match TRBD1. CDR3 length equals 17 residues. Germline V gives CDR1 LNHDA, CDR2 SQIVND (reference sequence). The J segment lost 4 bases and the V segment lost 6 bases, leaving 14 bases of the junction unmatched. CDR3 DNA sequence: TGTGCCAGTAGGGAGGGGGACAGGTTACTGGCCGGAAACACCATATATTTT. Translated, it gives CASREGDRLLAGNTIYF.

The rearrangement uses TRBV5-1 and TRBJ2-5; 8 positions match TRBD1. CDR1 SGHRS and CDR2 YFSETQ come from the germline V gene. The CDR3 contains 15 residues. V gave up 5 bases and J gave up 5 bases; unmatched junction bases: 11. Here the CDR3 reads CASSLSGQGDETQYF. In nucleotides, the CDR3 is TGCGCCAGCAGTCTCTCCGGACAGGGAGACGAGACCCAGTACTTC.

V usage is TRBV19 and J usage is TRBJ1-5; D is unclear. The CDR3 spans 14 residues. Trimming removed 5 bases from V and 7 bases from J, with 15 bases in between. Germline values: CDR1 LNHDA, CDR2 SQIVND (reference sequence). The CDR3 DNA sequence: TGTGCCAGTAGTCGGTCGCAGGATCCCCAGCCCCAGCATTTT. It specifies CASSRSQDPQPQHF.

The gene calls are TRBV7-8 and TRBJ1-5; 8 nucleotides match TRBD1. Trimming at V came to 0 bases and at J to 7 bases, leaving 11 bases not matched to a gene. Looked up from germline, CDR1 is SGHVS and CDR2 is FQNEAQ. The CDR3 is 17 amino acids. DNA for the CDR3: TGTGCCAGCAGCTTAGCCGGCCGACAGGGGCCGAGGCAGCCCCAGCATTTT. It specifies CASSLAGRQGPRQPQHF. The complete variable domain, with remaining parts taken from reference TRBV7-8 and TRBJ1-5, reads GAGVSQSPRYKVAKRGQDVALRCDPISGHVSLFWYQQALGQGPEFLTYFQNEAQLDKSGLPSDRFFAERPEGSVSTLKIQRTQQEDSAVYLCASSLAGRQGPRQPQHFGDGTRLSIL.

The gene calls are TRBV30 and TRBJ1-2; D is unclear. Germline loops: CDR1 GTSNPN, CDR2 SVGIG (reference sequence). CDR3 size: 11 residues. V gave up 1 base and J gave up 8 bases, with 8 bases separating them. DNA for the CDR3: TGTGCCTGGAGTGAGACCGGGGGCTACACCTTC. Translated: CAWSETGGYTF.

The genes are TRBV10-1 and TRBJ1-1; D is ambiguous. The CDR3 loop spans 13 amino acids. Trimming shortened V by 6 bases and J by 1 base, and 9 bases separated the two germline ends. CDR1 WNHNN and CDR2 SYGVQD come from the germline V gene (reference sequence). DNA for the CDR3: TGCGCCAGCAGAGCCCGGGAGAACACTGAAGCTTTCTTT. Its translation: CASRARENTEAFF.

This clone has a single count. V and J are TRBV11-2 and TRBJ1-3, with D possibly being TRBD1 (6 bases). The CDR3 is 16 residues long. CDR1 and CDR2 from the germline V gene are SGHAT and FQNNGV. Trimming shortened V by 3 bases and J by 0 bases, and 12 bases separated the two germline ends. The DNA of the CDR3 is TGTGCCAGCAGCTTGGACAGCCCCACCTCTGGAAACACCATATATTTT. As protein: CASSLDSPTSGNTIYF.

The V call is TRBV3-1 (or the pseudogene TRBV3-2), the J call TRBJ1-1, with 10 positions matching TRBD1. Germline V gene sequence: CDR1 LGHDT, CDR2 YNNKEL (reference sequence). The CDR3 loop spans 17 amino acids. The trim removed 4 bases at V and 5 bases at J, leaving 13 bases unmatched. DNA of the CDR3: TGTGCCAGCAGCCCCACAGACAGGGGGCCAAGGGATACTGAAGCTTTCTTT. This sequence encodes CASSPTDRGPRDTEAFF.

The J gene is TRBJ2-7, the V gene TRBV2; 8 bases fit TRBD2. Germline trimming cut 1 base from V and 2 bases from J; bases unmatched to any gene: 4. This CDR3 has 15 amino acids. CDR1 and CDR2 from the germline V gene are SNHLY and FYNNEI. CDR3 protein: CASSEGGTRAYEQYV. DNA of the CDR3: TGTGCCAGCAGTGAAGGTGGGACTAGAGCCTACGAGCAGTACGTC.

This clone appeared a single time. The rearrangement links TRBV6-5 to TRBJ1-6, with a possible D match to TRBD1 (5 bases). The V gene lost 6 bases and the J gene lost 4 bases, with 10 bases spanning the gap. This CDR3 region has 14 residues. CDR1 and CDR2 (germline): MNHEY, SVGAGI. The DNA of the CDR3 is TGTGCCAGCAGCCTCAGGGAATATAATTCACCCCTCCACTTT. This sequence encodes CASSLREYNSPLHF.

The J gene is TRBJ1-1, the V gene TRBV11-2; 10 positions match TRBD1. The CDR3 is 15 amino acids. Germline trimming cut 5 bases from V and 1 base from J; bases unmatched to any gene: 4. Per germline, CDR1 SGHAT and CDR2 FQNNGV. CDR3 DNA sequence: TGTGCCAGCAGCCCCAGGACAGGGGGGAACACTGAAGCTTTCTTT. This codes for CASSPRTGGNTEAFF.

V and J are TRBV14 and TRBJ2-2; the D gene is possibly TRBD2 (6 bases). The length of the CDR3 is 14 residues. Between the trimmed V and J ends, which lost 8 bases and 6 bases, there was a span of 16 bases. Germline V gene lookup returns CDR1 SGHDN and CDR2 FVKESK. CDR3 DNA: TGTGCCAGCTTCGGGGGTTTGGTTGCCGGGGAGCTGTTTTTT. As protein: CASFGGLVAGELFF.

CDR3 region: CASSPGRAYGYTF. The CDR3 DNA reads as TGTGCCAGCTCACCGGGGAGAGCCTATGGCTACACCTTC. V and J are TRBV18 and TRBJ1-2; D not certain. Trimming removed 3 bases at V and 4 bases at J, with 9 bases between. In germline, CDR1 is KGHSH, CDR2 LQKENI. CDR3 length: 13 amino acids.

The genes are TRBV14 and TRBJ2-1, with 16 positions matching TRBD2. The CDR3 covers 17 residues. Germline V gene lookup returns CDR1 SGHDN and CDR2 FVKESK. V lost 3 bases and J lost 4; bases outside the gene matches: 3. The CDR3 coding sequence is TGTGCCAGCAGCCAGGGACTAGCGGGAGGGTATTACAATGAGCAGTTCTTC. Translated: CASSQGLAGGYYNEQFF.

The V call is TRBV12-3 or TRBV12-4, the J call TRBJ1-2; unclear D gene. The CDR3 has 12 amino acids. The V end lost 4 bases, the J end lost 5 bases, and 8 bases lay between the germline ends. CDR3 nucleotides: TGTGCCAGCAGTTCAGCCGTTTATGGCTACACCTTC. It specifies CASSSAVYGYTF.

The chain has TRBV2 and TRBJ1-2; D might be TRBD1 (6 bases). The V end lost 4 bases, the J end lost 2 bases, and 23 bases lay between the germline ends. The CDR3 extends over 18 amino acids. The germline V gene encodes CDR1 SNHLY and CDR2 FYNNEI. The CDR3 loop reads CASSATLLRGHGNYGYTF. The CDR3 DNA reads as TGTGCCAGCAGTGCTACACTCCTGAGGGGACACGGCAACTATGGCTACACCTTC.

The CDR3 bases are TGTGCCAGCAGCACCAGGACTAGCGGGAGTAGCTACAATGAGCAGTTCTTC. This encodes CASSTRTSGSSYNEQFF. The gene calls are TRBV3-1 (or the pseudogene TRBV3-2) and TRBJ2-1, with TRBD2 matching over 13 bases. The CDR3 is 17 amino acids. Trimming at V came to 5 bases and at J to 3 bases, leaving 7 bases not matched to a gene. CDR1 LGHDT and CDR2 YNNKEL come from the germline V gene (reference sequence).

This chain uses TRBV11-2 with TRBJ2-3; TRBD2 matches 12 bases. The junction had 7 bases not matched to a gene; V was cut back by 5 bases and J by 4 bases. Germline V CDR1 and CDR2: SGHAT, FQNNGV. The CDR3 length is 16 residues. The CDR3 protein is CASSPLASGRADTQYF. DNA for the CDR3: TGTGCCAGCAGCCCCCTGGCTAGCGGGAGGGCAGATACGCAGTATTTT.

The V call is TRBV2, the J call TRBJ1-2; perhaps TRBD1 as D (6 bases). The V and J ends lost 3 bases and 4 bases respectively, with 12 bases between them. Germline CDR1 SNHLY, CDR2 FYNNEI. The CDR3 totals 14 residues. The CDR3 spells CASSDGGHFYGYTF. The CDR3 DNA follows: TGTGCCAGCAGTGACGGGGGGCATTTCTATGGCTACACCTTC.

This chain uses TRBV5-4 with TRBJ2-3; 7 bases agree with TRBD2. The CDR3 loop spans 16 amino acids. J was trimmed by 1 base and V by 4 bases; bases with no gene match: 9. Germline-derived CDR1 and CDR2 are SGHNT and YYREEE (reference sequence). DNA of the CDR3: TGTGCCAGCAGCCGTATTAGCGGGTCAGGCACAGATACGCAGTATTTT. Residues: CASSRISGSGTDTQYF.

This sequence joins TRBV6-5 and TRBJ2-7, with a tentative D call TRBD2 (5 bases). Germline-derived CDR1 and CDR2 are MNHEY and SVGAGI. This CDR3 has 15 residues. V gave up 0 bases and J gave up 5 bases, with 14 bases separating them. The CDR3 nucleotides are TGTGCCAGCAGTTACTCGACTACCCTAGCCAACGAGCAGTACTTC. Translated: CASSYSTTLANEQYF.

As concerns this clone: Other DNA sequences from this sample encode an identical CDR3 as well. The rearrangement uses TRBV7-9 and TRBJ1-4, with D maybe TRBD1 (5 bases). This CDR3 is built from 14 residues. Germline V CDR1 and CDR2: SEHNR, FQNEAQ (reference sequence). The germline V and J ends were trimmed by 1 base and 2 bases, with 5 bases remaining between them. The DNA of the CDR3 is TGTGCCAGCAGCTTAGGACAGACTAATGAAAAACTGTTTTTT. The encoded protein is CASSLGQTNEKLFF.

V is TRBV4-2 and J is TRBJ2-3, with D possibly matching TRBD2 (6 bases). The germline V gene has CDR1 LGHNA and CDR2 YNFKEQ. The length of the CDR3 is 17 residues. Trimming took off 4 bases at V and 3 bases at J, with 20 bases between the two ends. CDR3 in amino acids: CASSLEISGGWTDTQYF. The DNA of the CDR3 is TGTGCCAGCAGCCTCGAAATTTCTGGGGGGTGGACAGATACGCAGTATTTT.

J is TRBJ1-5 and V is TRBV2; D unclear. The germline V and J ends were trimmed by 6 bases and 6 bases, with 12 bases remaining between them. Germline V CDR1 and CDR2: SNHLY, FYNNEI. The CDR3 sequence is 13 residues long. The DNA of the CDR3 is TGTGCCAGCAGGATGCAGGTCTTTCAGCCCCAGCATTTT. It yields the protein CASRMQVFQPQHF.

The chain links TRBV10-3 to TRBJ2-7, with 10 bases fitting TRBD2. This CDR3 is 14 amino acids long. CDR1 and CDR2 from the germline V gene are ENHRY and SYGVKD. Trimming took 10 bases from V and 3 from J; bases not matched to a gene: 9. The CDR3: CATSTSGTYYEQYF. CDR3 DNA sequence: TGTGCCACCTCCACTAGCGGGACTTACTACGAGCAGTACTTC.

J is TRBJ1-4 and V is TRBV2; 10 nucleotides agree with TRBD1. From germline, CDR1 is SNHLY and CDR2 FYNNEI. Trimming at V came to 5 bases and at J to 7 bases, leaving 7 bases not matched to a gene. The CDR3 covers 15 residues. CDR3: CASSSDRGRGEKLFF. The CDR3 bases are TGTGCCAGCAGTTCAGACAGGGGGCGAGGTGAAAAACTGTTTTTT. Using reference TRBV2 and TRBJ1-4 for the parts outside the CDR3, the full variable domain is EPEVTQTPSHQVTQMGQEVILRCVPISNHLYFYWYRQILGQKVEFLVSFYNNEISEKSEIFDDQFSVERPDGSNFTLKIRSTKLEDSAMYFCASSSDRGRGEKLFFGSGTQLSVL.